One and the same sample provided the 3 T cell receptor beta chains below, sequenced in a study of CD8+ T cells in alopecia areata. Reverse transcription of extracted RNA yielded cDNA, which provided the sequencing template. Sequenced by immunoSEQ multiplex PCR; TCRdb stores in-frame clones only, minus some. The top ten clones hold 4.8% of a sample with around 150,000 clones, 50% to 60% of them seen once. Sequencing was carried out using CD4+ T cells sorted from blood. The receptor set was obtained from a human donor in good health.

The CDR3 nucleotides are TGTGCCAGCAGCACCTCTAGCGGGAGGGCCTCCTACGAGCAGTACTTC. Amino acids: CASSTSSGRASYEQYF. J is TRBJ2-7 and V is TRBV5-4, with 12 bases fitting TRBD2. Unmatched junction bases numbered 5, after V lost 4 bases and J lost 0 bases. CDR3 length equals 16 residues. CDR1 and CDR2 from the germline V gene are SGHNT and YYREEE (reference sequence).

The chain recombines TRBV5-1 with TRBJ1-2; 7 positions match TRBD1. CDR3 length: 14 residues. Germline CDR1 and CDR2: SGHRS and YFSETQ. The ends lost 4 bases at V and 4 bases at J; junction bases unmatched: 7. CDR3 bases: TGCGCCAGCAGCGAGGGACAGTCTGGCTATGGCTACACCTTC. This codes for CASSEGQSGYGYTF.

A single count supports this clone. The chain combines TRBV7-8 with TRBJ1-1; D may be TRBD1 (6 bases). CDR1 is SGHVS, CDR2 FQNEAQ, per germline. Trimming removed 5 bases from V and 3 bases from J, with 22 bases in between. The CDR3 consists of 17 residues. CDR3 amino acids: CASSPRVTGKGYTEAFF. CDR3 sequence (DNA): TGTGCCAGCAGCCCTAGGGTAACAGGGAAGGGGTACACTGAAGCTTTCTTT.